This T cell receptor beta chain was found in a study of long-term antiretroviral therapy in people with HIV. As concerns this clone: The target antigen is unknown.

This was the immunoSEQ v3.0 assay at survey level. TCRdb's table, derived via immunoSEQ multiplex PCR, lists solely in-frame clones and lacks some. There are around 35,000 clones in the sample; approximately 97% occur only once, and 2.9% lies in the top ten. The length of the CDR3 is 18 residues. CDR1 and CDR2 from the germline V gene are MNHEY and SMNVEV (reference sequence). Trimming took off 0 bases at V and 5 bases at J, with 20 bases between the two ends. General study results and limits: Blood collection from about 2003 to 2018 possibly occurred under older ART regimens. The range of CDR3 lengths in HIV repertoires proved narrower than that found in controls.

The receptor was isolated from a man aged 25 to 45 with HIV. The chain uses TRBV27 and TRBJ1-5; D gene uncertain. The sample was unsorted PBMCs, taken 6.9 years after starting antiretroviral therapy. The DNA of the CDR3 is TGTGCCAGCAGTTTATCTCGAGCGCGGGCCGACACTGATCAGCCCCAGCATTTT. Its protein is CASSLSRARADTDQPQHF.